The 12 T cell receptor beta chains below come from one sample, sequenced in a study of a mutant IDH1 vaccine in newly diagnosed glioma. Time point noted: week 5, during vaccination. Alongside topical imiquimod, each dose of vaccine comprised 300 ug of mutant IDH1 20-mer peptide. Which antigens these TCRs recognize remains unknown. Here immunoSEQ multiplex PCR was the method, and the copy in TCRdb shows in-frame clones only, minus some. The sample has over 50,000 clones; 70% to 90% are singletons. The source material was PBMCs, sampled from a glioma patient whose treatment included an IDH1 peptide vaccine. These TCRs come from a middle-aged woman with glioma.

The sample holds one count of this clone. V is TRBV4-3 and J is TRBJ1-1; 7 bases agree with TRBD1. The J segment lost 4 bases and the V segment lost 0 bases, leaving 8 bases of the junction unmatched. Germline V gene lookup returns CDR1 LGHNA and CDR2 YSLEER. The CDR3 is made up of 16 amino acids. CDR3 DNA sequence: TGCGCCAGCAGCCAAGACCCATTCAACAGGGGCACTGAAGCTTTCTTT. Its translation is CASSQDPFNRGTEAFF.

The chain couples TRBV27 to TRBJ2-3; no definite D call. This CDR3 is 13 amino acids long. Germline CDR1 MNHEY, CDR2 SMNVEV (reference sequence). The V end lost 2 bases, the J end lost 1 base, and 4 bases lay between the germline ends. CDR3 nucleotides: TGTGCCAGCAGTTTACTTGGCACAGATACGCAGTATTTT. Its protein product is CASSLLGTDTQYF.

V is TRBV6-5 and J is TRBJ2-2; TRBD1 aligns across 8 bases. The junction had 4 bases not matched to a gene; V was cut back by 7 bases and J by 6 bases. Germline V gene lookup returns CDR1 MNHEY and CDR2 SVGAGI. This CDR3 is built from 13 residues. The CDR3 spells CASKTQGAGELFF. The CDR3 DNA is TGTGCCAGCAAGACACAGGGGGCCGGGGAGCTGTTTTTT.

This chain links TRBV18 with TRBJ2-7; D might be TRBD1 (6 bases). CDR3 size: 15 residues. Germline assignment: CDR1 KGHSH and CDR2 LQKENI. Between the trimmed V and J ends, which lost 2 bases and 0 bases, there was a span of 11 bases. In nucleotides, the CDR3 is TGTGCCAGCTCACCATTTGGGACACTCTCCTACGAGCAGTACTTC. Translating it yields CASSPFGTLSYEQYF.

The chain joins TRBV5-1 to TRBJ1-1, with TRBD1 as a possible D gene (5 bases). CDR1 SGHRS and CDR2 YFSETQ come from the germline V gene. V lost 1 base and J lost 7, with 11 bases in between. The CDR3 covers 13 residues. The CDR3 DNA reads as TGCGCCAGCAGCTTGTCGCGGGGCGATGAAGCTTTCTTT. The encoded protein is CASSLSRGDEAFF.

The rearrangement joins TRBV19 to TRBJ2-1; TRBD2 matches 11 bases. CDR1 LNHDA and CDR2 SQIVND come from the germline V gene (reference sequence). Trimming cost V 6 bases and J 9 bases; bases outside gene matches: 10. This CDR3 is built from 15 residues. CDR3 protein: CASSATSGSFGEQFF. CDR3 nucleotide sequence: TGTGCCAGTAGCGCAACTAGCGGGAGTTTTGGTGAGCAGTTCTTC.

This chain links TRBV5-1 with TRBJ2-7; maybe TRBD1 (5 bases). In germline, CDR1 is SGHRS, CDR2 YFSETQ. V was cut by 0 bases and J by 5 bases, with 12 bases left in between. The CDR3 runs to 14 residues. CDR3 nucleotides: TGCGCCAGCAGCTTGGGACAGACCCAGGACGAGCAGTACTTC. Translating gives CASSLGQTQDEQYF.

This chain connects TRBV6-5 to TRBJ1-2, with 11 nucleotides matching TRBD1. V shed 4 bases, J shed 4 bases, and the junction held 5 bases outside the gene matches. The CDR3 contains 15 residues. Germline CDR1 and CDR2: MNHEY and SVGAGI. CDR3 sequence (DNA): TGTGCCAGCAGTTCCACGGACAGGGGGCTCTATGGCTACACCTTC. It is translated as CASSSTDRGLYGYTF.

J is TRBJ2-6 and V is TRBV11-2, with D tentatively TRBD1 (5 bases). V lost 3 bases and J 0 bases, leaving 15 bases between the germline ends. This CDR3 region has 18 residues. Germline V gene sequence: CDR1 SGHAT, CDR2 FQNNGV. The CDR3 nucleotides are TGTGCCAGCAGCTTCTCCAACAGGATCCACTCTGGGGCCAACGTCCTGACTTTC. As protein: CASSFSNRIHSGANVLTF.

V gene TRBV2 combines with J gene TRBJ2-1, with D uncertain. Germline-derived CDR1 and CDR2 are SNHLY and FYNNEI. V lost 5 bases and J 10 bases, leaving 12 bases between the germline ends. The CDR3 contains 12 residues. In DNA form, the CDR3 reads TGTGCCAGCAGTCAACAGTTTGGGGAGCAGTTCTTC. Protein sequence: CASSQQFGEQFF.

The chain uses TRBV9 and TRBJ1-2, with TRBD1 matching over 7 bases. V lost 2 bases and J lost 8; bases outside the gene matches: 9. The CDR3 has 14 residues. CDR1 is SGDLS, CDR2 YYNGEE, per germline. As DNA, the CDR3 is TGTGCCAGCAGCGTCGAGGGGGCCGGGGGCGGCTACACCTTC. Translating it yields CASSVEGAGGGYTF.

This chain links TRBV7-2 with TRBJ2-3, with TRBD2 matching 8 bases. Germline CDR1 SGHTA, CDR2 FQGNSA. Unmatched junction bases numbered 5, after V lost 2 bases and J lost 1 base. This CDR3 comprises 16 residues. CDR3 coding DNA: TGTGCCAGCAGCTTAAGACGGGGGGGCCGCACAGATACGCAGTATTTT. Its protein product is CASSLRRGGRTDTQYF.